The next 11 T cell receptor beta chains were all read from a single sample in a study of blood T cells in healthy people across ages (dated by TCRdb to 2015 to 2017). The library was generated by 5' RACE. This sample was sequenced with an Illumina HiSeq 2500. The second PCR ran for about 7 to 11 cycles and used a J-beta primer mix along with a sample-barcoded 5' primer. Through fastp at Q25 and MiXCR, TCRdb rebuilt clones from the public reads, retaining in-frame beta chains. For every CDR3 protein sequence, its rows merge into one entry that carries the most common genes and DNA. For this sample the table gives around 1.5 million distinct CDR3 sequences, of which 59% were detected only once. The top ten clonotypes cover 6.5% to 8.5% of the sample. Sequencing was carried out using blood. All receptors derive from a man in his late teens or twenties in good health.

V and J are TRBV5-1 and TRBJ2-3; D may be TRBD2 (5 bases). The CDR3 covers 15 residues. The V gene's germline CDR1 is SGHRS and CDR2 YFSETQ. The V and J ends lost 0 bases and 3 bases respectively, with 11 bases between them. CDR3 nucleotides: TGCGCCAGCAGCTTGGATGAAAGAGGGACAGATACGCAGTATTTT. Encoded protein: CASSLDERGTDTQYF. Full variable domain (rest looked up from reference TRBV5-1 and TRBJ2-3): KAGVTQTPRYLIKTRGQQVTLSCSPISGHRSVSWYQQTPGQGLQFLFEYFSETQRNKGNFPGRFSGRQFSNSRSEMNVSTLELGDSALYLCASSLDERGTDTQYFGPGTRLTVL.

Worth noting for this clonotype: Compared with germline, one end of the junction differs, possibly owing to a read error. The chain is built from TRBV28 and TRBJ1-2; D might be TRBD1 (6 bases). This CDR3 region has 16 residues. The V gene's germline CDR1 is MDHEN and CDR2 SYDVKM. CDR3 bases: TGTGTCAGCAGCCGGGGGCCAGGGTTCGATTACTATGGCTACACCTTC. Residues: CVSSRGPGFDYYGYTF.

The CDR3 spells CASSYSFENKNIQYF. CDR3 in DNA: TGTGCCAGCAGTTACTCGTTTGAGAACAAAAACATTCAGTACTTC. The V gene is TRBV6-5, the J gene TRBJ2-7, with unresolved D. TRBJ2-4 explains the end of the DNA better; the J call may be wrong. This CDR3 comprises 15 residues. Germline values: CDR1 MNHEY, CDR2 SVGAGI.

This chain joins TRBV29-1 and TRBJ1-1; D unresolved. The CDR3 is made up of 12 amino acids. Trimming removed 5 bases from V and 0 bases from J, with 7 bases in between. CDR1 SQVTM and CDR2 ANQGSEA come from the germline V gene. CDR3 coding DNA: TGCAGCGTTCGGCATATGAACACTGAAGCTTTCTTT. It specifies CSVRHMNTEAFF.

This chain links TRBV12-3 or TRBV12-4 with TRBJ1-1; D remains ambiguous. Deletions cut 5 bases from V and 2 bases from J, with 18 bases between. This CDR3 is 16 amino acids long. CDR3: CASSAAVGKTNTEAFF. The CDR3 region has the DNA TGTGCCAGCAGTGCAGCCGTGGGGAAGACAAACACTGAAGCTTTCTTT.

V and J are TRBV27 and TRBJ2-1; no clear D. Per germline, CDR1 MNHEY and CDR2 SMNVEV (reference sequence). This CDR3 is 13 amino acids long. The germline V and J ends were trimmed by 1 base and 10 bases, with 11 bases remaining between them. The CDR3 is CASSLYPEVEQFF. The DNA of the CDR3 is TGTGCCAGCAGTTTATACCCAGAGGTAGAGCAGTTCTTC.

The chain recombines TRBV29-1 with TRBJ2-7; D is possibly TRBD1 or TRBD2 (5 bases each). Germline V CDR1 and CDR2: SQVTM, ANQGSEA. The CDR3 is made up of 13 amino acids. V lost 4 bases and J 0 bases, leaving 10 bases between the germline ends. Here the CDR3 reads CSVGKGTSYEQYF. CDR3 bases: TGCAGCGTTGGGAAGGGGACCTCCTACGAGCAGTACTTC.

The CDR3 reads CASSPRTGANYGYTF. CDR3 in DNA: TGTGCCAGCAGTCCCCGGACAGGAGCTAACTATGGCTACACCTTC. V gene TRBV12-3 or TRBV12-4 combines with J gene TRBJ1-2; TRBD1 matches at 7 bases. The CDR3 has 15 residues. V lost 5 bases to trimming and J lost 0 bases; unmatched junction nucleotides: 6.

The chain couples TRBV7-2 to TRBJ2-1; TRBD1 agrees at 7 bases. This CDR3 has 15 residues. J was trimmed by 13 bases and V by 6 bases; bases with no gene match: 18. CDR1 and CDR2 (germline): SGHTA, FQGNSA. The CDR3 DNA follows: TGTGCCAGCAGACAGGGACAGATGCTACAAGAGACCCAGTTCTTC. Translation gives CASRQGQMLQETQFF.

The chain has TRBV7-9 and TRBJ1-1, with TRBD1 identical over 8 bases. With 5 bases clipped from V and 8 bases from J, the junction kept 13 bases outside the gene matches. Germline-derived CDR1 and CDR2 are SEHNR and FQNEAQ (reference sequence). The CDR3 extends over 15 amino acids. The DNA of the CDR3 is TGTGCCAGCAGCCCCGCCCGGACAGGGTTAGGAGAAGCTTTCTTT. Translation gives CASSPARTGLGEAFF.

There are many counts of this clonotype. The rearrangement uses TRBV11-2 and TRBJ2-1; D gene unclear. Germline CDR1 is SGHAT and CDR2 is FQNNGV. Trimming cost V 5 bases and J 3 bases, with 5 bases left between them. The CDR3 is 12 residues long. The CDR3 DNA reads TGTGCCAGCAGCCGGGTCTACAATGAGCAGTTCTTC. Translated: CASSRVYNEQFF.